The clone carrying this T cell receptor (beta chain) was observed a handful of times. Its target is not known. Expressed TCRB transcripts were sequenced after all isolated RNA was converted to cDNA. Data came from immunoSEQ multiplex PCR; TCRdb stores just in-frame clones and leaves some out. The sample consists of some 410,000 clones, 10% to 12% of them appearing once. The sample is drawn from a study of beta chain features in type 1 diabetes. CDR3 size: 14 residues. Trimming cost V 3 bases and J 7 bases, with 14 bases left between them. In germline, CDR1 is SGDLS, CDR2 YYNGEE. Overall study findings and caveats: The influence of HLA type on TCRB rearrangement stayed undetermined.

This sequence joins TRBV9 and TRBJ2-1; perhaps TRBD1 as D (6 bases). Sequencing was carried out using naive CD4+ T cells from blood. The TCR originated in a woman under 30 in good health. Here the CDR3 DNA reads TGTGCCAGCAGCGCCCTTACAGGGACGAATGAGCAGTTCTTC. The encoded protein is CASSALTGTNEQFF.